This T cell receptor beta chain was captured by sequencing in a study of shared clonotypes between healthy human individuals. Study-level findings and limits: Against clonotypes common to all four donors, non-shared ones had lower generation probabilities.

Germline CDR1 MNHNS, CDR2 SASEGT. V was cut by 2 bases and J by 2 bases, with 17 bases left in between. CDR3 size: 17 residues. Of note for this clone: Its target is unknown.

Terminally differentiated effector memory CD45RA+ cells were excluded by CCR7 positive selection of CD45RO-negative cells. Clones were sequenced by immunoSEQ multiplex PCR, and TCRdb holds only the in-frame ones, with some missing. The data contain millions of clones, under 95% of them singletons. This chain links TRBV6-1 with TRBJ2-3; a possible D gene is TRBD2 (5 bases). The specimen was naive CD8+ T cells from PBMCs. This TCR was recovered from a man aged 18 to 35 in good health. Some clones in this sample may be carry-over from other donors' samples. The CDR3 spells CASSEKRLGRYTDTQYF. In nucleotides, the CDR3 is TGTGCCAGCAGTGAAAAGCGGCTCGGACGGTACACAGATACGCAGTATTTT.